This TCR beta chain is from a study of blood T cell repertoires in COVID-19. This study enrolled people aged roughly 18 to 89 from about two dozen US geographic areas. CDR1 SNHLY and CDR2 FYNNEI come from the germline V gene. Unmatched junction bases numbered 23, after V lost 3 bases and J lost 9 bases. The CDR3 spans 22 residues. This table comes from immunoSEQ multiplex PCR, and its TCRdb copy is limited to in-frame clones, with some not included. The table lists a few hundred thousand clones, 90% of them singletons. The material sequenced was PBMCs or T cells enriched from blood (not recorded which). This chain connects TRBV2 to TRBJ2-1; 16 bases fit TRBD2. The receptor's source is a man in his late teens or twenties who had recovered from COVID-19. CDR3 protein: CASSDSPGRSGGTSGRASEQFF. DNA for the CDR3: TGTGCCAGCAGTGATTCCCCAGGACGGAGTGGAGGGACTAGCGGGAGGGCCAGTGAGCAGTTCTTC.